Detailed here is one T cell receptor beta chain. Its antigen is still unknown. Assay: immunoSEQ multiplex PCR; the TCRdb copy retains only in-frame clones and omits some. The data contain some 150,000 clones, 86% of them singletons. This sample was included in a study of T cell responses to AZD1222 COVID-19 vaccine. Whole-study results and caveats: Only five to seven individuals given AZD1222 were seropositive at baseline. Spike-specific TCR breadth and depth rose after two AZD1222 doses. Targets within unmutated variant regions were reportedly found for nearly half of spike-specific TCRs.

The junction had 8 bases not matched to a gene; V was cut back by 5 bases and J by 4 bases. CDR3 length equals 16 residues. From germline, CDR1 is MDHEN and CDR2 SYDVKM. The TCR was taken from an adult who received the AZD1222 COVID-19 vaccine. This material consisted of peripheral blood, taken 28 days after the second AZD1222 dose. The chain carries TRBV28 and TRBJ1-3, with TRBD1 matching over 10 bases. CDR3 DNA sequence: TGTGCCAGCAGTACCCCGGGACAGGGGTTAGGAAACACCATATATTTT. This gives the protein CASSTPGQGLGNTIYF.